These T cell receptor beta chains were read from a single sample in a study of radiation and T cells in renal cell carcinoma. Profiled with immunoSEQ multiplex PCR; TCRdb holds only in-frame clones, not every one. The sample includes 60,000 to 95,000 clones, approximately 87% of them seen just once. The material was blood, obtained from a patient whose treatment included radiotherapy and nephrectomy. The receptors originated from a woman aged 60-75 years with renal cell carcinoma. Both conserved end residues are part of each CDR3. Each record gives: J gene, clone size, D gene, V gene, CDR3 DNA, CDR3 protein. D genes are given only for firm matches. Some rows mark clone size as missing; the rest say once, few, many or name a class of expanded clone.

>TRBJ2-3|.|.|TRBV6-1
TGTGCCAGCAATCTGAGGGGGGGTAACACAGATACGCAGTATTTT
CASNLRGGNTDTQYF
>TRBJ2-3|.|.|TRBV7-6
TGTGCCAGCAGCTTAGGGCGGTTTAGCACAGATACGCAGTATTTT
CASSLGRFSTDTQYF
>TRBJ2-5|.|.|TRBV5-1
TGCGCCAGCAGGTCAGGAGGGACCCAAGAGACCCAGTACTTC
CASRSGGTQETQYF
>TRBJ1-1|once|.|TRBV10-3
TGTGCCAGCAGTGACGTGGGTGGCACTGAAGCTTTCTTT
CASSDVGGTEAFF
>TRBJ2-5|.|.|TRBV20-1
TGCAGTACAGGAGCTGAGACCCAGTACTTC
CSTGAETQYF
>TRBJ1-2|.|.|TRBV5-1
TGCGCCAGCAGCCCGGACAGCCCCTTCGCGGGCTACACCTTC
CASSPDSPFAGYTF
>TRBJ1-2|.|.|TRBV27
TGTGCCAGCAGTTTACGGGGAGGGCGAGGCTACACCTTC
CASSLRGGRGYTF
>TRBJ2-7|.|.|TRBV6-1
TGTGCCAGCAGAAGGAGGGAAGTCAACGAGCAGTACTTC
CASRRREVNEQYF
>TRBJ2-4|few|TRBD1|TRBV27
TGTGCCAGCAGTTTGTATGGCACAGGGGGATTACTAGCCAAAAACATTCAGTACTTC
CASSLYGTGGLLAKNIQYF
>TRBJ1-6|.|.|TRBV7-2
TGTGCCAGCAGCCGGGACTCCTATAATTCACCCCTCCACTTT
CASSRDSYNSPLHF
>TRBJ1-4|.|.|TRBV30
TGTGCCTGGAGTCGCGGCCAGATAGCAACTAATGAAAAACTGTTTTTT
CAWSRGQIATNEKLFF
>TRBJ1-1|.|.|TRBV28
TGTGCCAGCAGTTTATTGGGGGGCCTCTGGAACACTGAAGCTTTCTTT
CASSLLGGLWNTEAFF
>TRBJ2-1|.|.|TRBV6-5
TGTGCCACCGGGGCAGTCAGCTCCTACAATGAGCAGTTCTTC
CATGAVSSYNEQFF
>TRBJ1-3|.|.|TRBV5-1
TGCGCCAGCAGCTTGGCCGGGGGGTCCGGAAACACCATATATTTT
CASSLAGGSGNTIYF
>TRBJ2-7|.|.|TRBV11-2
TGTGCCAGCAGTCGTGGAGGGGGTTCCTACGAGCAGTACTTC
CASSRGGGSYEQYF
>TRBJ2-7|few|TRBD1|TRBV5-5
TGTGCCAGCAGGGGCGTCGGGACAGGGCTCTACGAGCAGTACTTC
CASRGVGTGLYEQYF
>TRBJ1-1|.|.|TRBV7-2
TGTGCCAGCAGCTTAGCCCCAGTTTATGAAGCTTTCTTT
CASSLAPVYEAFF
>TRBJ1-1|.|TRBD1|TRBV27
TGTGCCAGCAGTGTACAGGGGGGGAACACTGAAGCTTTCTTT
CASSVQGGNTEAFF
>TRBJ2-3|.|.|TRBV5-1
TGCGCCAGCAGCTTGGCCCAGGGAGGAACAGATACGCAGTATTTT
CASSLAQGGTDTQYF
>TRBJ2-7|.|TRBD1|TRBV19
TGTGCCAGTAGTACGAGACAGGGACCGGGCTACGAGCAGTACTTC
CASSTRQGPGYEQYF
>TRBJ2-7|.|TRBD1|TRBV5-1
TGCGCCAGCAGCTTGGCGGGACAGTACTACGAGCAGTACTTC
CASSLAGQYYEQYF
>TRBJ2-7|.|TRBD2|TRBV27
TGTGCCAGCAGTTTAAGCGGGGGGCTCCTCTACGAGCAGTACTTC
CASSLSGGLLYEQYF
>TRBJ2-7|few|TRBD2|TRBV19
TGTGCCAGTAGTACCCAGTTTACCGGGACTAGTGCCTACGAGCAGTACTTC
CASSTQFTGTSAYEQYF
>TRBJ2-5|.|TRBD1|TRBV30
TGTGCCGCTAAAGGGGGCGGAGAGACCCAGTACTTC
CAAKGGGETQYF
>TRBJ2-5|.|.|TRBV7-3
TGTGCCAGCAGCTTATTAACAGGAGAGACCCAGTACTTC
CASSLLTGETQYF
>TRBJ2-5|.|TRBD1|TRBV9
TGTGCCAGCAGCTTTGGGGGACAGCAAGAGACCCAGTACTTC
CASSFGGQQETQYF
>TRBJ1-2|once|TRBD1|TRBV28
TGTGCCAGCAGTCCCCCCGGACAGGGGGCGGCGGTCTATGGCTACACCTTC
CASSPPGQGAAVYGYTF